This entry is about one T cell receptor (beta chain). The authors made the TRB cDNA libraries by 5' RACE using UMI labels. TCRdb re-called the 5' RACE reads; one entry per CDR3 protein, DNA not given. Here the sample table reports about 40,000 distinct CDR3 sequences. The CDR3 length is 14 residues. Germline lookup yields CDR1 SGHTA and CDR2 FQGTGA. The sample comes from a study of CXCR3-negative and CXCR3-positive naive CD8 T cells. Naive CD8+ T cells showed CD45RO-CCR7+CD27+CD95-. The sequencing input was naive CXCR3- CD8+ T cells from blood. The sample's subset: CD45RO-CCR7+CD27+CD95- naive CD8+ T cells lacking CXCR3 (TNR3-). This receptor was identified in a human donor in good health. Some clones in this sample may be carry-over from other donors' samples. The J gene is TRBJ1-1, the V gene TRBV7-3; TCRdb picks TRBD1, but there is no DNA to check that call. CDR3 region: CASRPVSGNTEAFF.